These 22 T cell receptor beta chains originate from one sample sequenced in a study of T cells in women clearing cervical HPV infection. Profiled with immunoSEQ multiplex PCR; TCRdb holds only in-frame clones, not every one. In all, the sample yields around 24,000 clones. The sequenced sample consisted of blood buffy coat. Receptors were obtained from a woman aged 18-70 years with a cervical HPV16 infection that either progressed to CIN3+ or cleared (not recorded which).

As concerns this clone: One junction end disagrees with the germline gene, perhaps due to a read error. The sequenced part of the CDR3 DNA is TGCGCCAGCAGCCAAGATCTTTCCGGGTATTCACCC. It codes for CASSQDLSGYSP. The CDR3 reads in full as CASSQDLSGYSPLHF. V is TRBV4-2 and J is TRBJ1-6; the D is unclear. The CDR3 goes on 3 residues after the read ends, and that part is filled in from the germline J gene. The germline V gene encodes CDR1 LGHNA and CDR2 YNFKEQ. The CDR3 is 15 amino acids.

Points on this clone: The read gets to within 3 residues of the CDR3 end, and the germline J gene fills in the rest. This chain joins TRBV5-6 and TRBJ2-5; 7 bases are shared with TRBD2. Germline CDR1 is SGHDT and CDR2 is YYEEEE. The CDR3 is made up of 15 amino acids. V lost 0 bases and J lost 5; bases outside the gene matches: 7. Partial CDR3 DNA: TGTGCCAGCAGCTTGGTAGCGGGTCAAATGGAGACC. This translates into CASSLVAGQMET. The entire CDR3 protein reads CASSLVAGQMETQYF. Drawing the rest from reference TRBV5-6 and TRBJ2-5, the complete variable domain is DAGVTQSPTHLIKTRGQQVTLRCSPKSGHDTVSWYQQALGQGPQFIFQYYEEEERQRGNFPDRFSGHQFPNYSSELNVNALLLGDSALYLCASSLVAGQMETQYFGPGTRLLVL.

On this clone itself: The sequenced fragment ends 3 residues before the CDR3 boundary, so the rest is inferred from the germline J gene. V is TRBV5-1 and J is TRBJ2-2, with 14 bases that match TRBD2. The CDR3 extends over 15 amino acids. V gave up 3 bases and J gave up 6 bases; unmatched junction bases: 1. Germline V gives CDR1 SGHRS, CDR2 YFSETQ. CDR3 DNA, as far as it was read: TGCGCCAGCAGCTGGACTAGCGGGGGGTCCGGGGAG. Translation gives CASSWTSGGSGE. The whole CDR3 is CASSWTSGGSGELFF.

CDR3 in amino acids: CASSQVAGFDRSYTF. CDR3 bases read: TGCGCCAGCAGCCAAGTTGCGGGTTTCGATCGGAGC. The rearrangement links TRBV4-1 to TRBJ1-2; no reliable D call. The CDR3 end falls 3 residues outside the read, so it is completed with the germline J gene. The CDR3 has 15 amino acids. From germline, CDR1 is MGHRA and CDR2 YSYEKL.

As regards this clone: The read ends 3 residues before the CDR3 terminus; that terminus is restored from the germline J gene. V gene TRBV18 combines with J gene TRBJ2-1; TRBD2 is a possible D gene (6 bases). V was pared by 6 bases and J by 9 bases, with 18 bases between. The germline V gene has CDR1 KGHSH and CDR2 LQKENI. This CDR3 contains 14 residues. The CDR3 loop reads CASSRVGGEGEQFF. The part of the CDR3 DNA that was read is TGTGCCAGCTCCCGGGTAGGAGGGGAAGGTGAG. Full variable domain (missing parts from reference TRBV18 and TRBJ2-1): NAGVMQNPRHLVRRRGQEARLRCSPMKGHSHVYWYRQLPEEGLKFMVYLQKENIIDESGMPKERFSAEFPKEGPSILRIQQVVRGDSAAYFCASSRVGGEGEQFFGPGTRLTVL.

Worth noting for this clone: The read ends 3 residues shy of where the CDR3 ends; the end is completed using the germline J gene. This chain links TRBV4-1 with TRBJ1-4; perhaps TRBD1 as D (5 bases). V was pared by 0 bases and J by 0 bases, with 11 bases between. CDR1 is MGHRA and CDR2 is YSYEKL in the germline V gene. The CDR3 runs to 17 residues. CDR3 DNA, as far as it was read: TGCGCCAGCAGCCAAGATCATGGGGCTGCAACTAATGAAAAA. Its protein product is CASSQDHGAATNEK. The whole CDR3 sequence is CASSQDHGAATNEKLFF.

Details on this clone: The read comes to an end 3 residues before the CDR3 does, leaving the germline J gene to fill in the end. The rearrangement links TRBV7-3 to TRBJ2-1; 7 nucleotides align to TRBD2. The trim removed 4 bases at V and 6 bases at J, leaving 12 bases unmatched. Germline-derived CDR1 and CDR2 are SGHTA and FQGTGA. The length of the CDR3 is 16 residues. CDR3 bases read: TGTGCCAGCAGCTCCAGGCGAGGAGCGGGGAGCAATGAG. Protein product: CASSSRRGAGSNE. The whole CDR3 sequence reads CASSSRRGAGSNEQFF.

Points on this clone: The CDR3 goes on 3 residues after the read ends, and that part is filled in from the germline J gene. The chain combines TRBV5-6 with TRBJ1-4; D may be TRBD1 (5 bases). Germline V CDR1 and CDR2: SGHDT, YYEEEE. This CDR3 is built from 14 residues. Trimming cost V 1 base and J 7 bases, with 11 bases left between them. The CDR3 here is CASSLRQGIEKLFF. The DNA read from the CDR3 is TGTGCCAGCAGCTTGCGGCAGGGTATTGAAAAA.

Worth noting for this clone: The read comes to an end 3 residues before the CDR3 does, leaving the germline J gene to fill in the end. This sequence joins TRBV4-2 and TRBJ2-1; 12 bases match TRBD2. CDR3 length equals 14 residues. The ends lost 1 base at V and 8 bases at J; junction bases unmatched: 0. CDR1 and CDR2 (germline): LGHNA, YNFKEQ. The CDR3 loop reads CASSQGLAGDEQFF. The covered CDR3 bases are TGTGCCAGCAGCCAAGGACTAGCGGGGGATGAG.

In regard to this clone: The read ends 3 residues shy of where the CDR3 ends; the end is completed using the germline J gene. The genes are TRBV6-1 and TRBJ1-4, with 9 bases identical to TRBD1. V shed 4 bases, J shed 10 bases, and the junction held 7 bases outside the gene matches. This CDR3 is 14 amino acids long. CDR1 is MNHNS and CDR2 is SASEGT in the germline V gene. CDR3 sequence: CASSVGQGIGKLFF. The CDR3 DNA, read in part, is TGTGCCAGCAGTGTGGGACAGGGTATTGGAAAA.

As regards this clone: The CDR3 extends 3 residues past the end of the read, so its final part is completed from the germline J gene. This same CDR3 is encoded by further DNA sequences in the sample. The chain combines TRBV10-3 with TRBJ1-4; 7 positions agree with TRBD1. This CDR3 region has 14 residues. Unmatched junction bases numbered 4, after V lost 6 bases and J lost 3 bases. From germline, CDR1 is ENHRY and CDR2 SYGVKD. The sequenced CDR3 bases are TGTGCCATCAGACCGGGACAGTCTAATGAAAAA. Translated: CAIRPGQSNEK. The entire CDR3 is CAIRPGQSNEKLFF.

Of note for this clone: The read halts 3 residues ahead of the CDR3 end, with the missing end drawn from the germline J gene. This sequence joins TRBV6-2 or TRBV6-3 and TRBJ2-3; D might be TRBD1 or TRBD2, each matching 6 bases. Germline lookup yields CDR1 MNHEY and CDR2 SVGEGT. CDR3 size: 16 residues. The CDR3 sequence: CASSYSSRGGNQPQYF. The covered CDR3 bases are TGTGCCAGCAGTTACTCGTCCAGGGGAGGCAATCAGCCG.

About this clone itself: The CDR3 end falls 3 residues outside the read, so it is completed with the germline J gene. The J gene is TRBJ2-1, the V gene TRBV4-2; 8 bases are shared with TRBD1. In germline, CDR1 is LGHNA, CDR2 YNFKEQ. Unmatched junction bases numbered 13, after V lost 4 bases and J lost 5 bases. CDR3 size: 17 residues. The CDR3: CASSLDPGQGYNNEQFF. CDR3 DNA, as far as it was read: TGTGCCAGCAGCCTCGACCCCGGACAGGGATATAACAATGAG.

To note about this clone: Read sequence stops 3 residues before the CDR3 end, and the germline J gene provides the missing end. The chain joins TRBV5-1 to TRBJ2-5; D is perhaps TRBD1 (5 bases). The CDR3 loop spans 13 amino acids. Deletions cut 6 bases from V and 5 bases from J, with 14 bases between. Germline CDR1 and CDR2: SGHRS and YFSETQ. The CDR3 loop is CASNHQGMETQYF. The CDR3 bases that were read are TGCGCCAGCAATCACCAGGGCATGGAGACC.

Concerning this clone: The read is 3 residues too short to cover the CDR3 end, so that end is filled in from the germline J gene. This chain joins TRBV30 and TRBJ1-2, with D possibly TRBD1 on 6 matching bases. The germline V gene has CDR1 GTSNPN and CDR2 SVGIG (reference sequence). CDR3 length: 13 amino acids. The CDR3: CAWSTGSYYDYTF. The sequenced part of the CDR3 DNA is TGTGCCTGGAGCACAGGGTCTTACTACGAC.

Points on this clone: The read ends 3 residues shy of where the CDR3 ends; the end is completed using the germline J gene. This chain connects TRBV10-3 to TRBJ1-4, with TRBD1 matching over 7 bases. The CDR3 runs to 16 residues. Trimming cost V 2 bases and J 3 bases; bases outside gene matches: 6. Per germline, CDR1 ENHRY and CDR2 SYGVKD. This chain's CDR3 is CAISETRGQANEKLFF. The part of the CDR3 DNA that was read is TGTGCCATCAGTGAGACGAGGGGGCAGGCTAATGAAAAA.

Regarding this clone: The sequenced fragment ends 3 residues before the CDR3 boundary, so the rest is inferred from the germline J gene. This chain uses TRBV6-2 or TRBV6-3 with TRBJ2-5; D possibly corresponds to TRBD1 (5 bases). With 4 bases removed from V and 5 bases from J, the gap between germline ends came to 11 bases. The CDR3 covers 13 residues. Germline CDR1 reads MNHEY; CDR2 reads SVGEGT. The CDR3 sequence: CASSFLGVETQYF. The DNA read from the CDR3 is TGTGCCAGCAGTTTCCTAGGGGTGGAGACC.

Of note for this clone: The CDR3 goes on 3 residues after the read ends, and that part is filled in from the germline J gene. The rearrangement joins TRBV6-2 or TRBV6-3 to TRBJ2-3; 7 nucleotides agree with TRBD2. The CDR3 is 15 amino acids. V was pared by 4 bases and J by 0 bases, with 4 bases of the junction left unmatched. Germline assignment: CDR1 MNHEY and CDR2 SVGEGT. The DNA read from the CDR3 is TGTGCCAGCAGTTTTAGCGGGCATAGCACAGATACG. Translated: CASSFSGHSTDT. The whole CDR3 reads CASSFSGHSTDTQYF.

Concerning this clone itself: The CDR3 end falls 3 residues outside the read, so it is completed with the germline J gene. V and J are TRBV4-1 and TRBJ2-3; 11 nucleotides line up with TRBD1. Germline lookup yields CDR1 MGHRA and CDR2 YSYEKL. The CDR3 contains 16 residues. With 0 bases clipped from V and 5 bases from J, the junction kept 4 bases outside the gene matches. The CDR3 DNA, read in part, is TGCGCCAGCAGCCAAGATCGGGACAGGGGGAGAGATACG. Translation: CASSQDRDRGRDT. The whole CDR3 is CASSQDRDRGRDTQYF.

In the case of this clone: The sequence runs out 3 residues before the end of the CDR3; the remainder is reconstructed from the germline J gene. The chain joins TRBV20-1 to TRBJ1-1; possibly TRBD1 for D (6 bases). The CDR3 loop spans 16 amino acids. Germline lookup yields CDR1 DFQATT and CDR2 SNEGSKA (reference sequence). Trimming shortened V by 0 bases and J by 3 bases, and 17 bases separated the two germline ends. The CDR3 DNA, read in part, is TGCAGTGCTAGAGATCATCAGGCAGGGGCATACACTGAA. Translated: CSARDHQAGAYTE. The entire CDR3 is CSARDHQAGAYTEAFF.

To note about this clone: The read falls 3 residues short of the CDR3 end, and the missing part is taken from the germline J gene. This sequence joins TRBV7-2 and TRBJ1-2, with D perhaps TRBD1 (5 bases). Germline V gene lookup returns CDR1 SGHTA and CDR2 FQGNSA. The CDR3 is 15 residues long. The CDR3 here is CASSPPSGATYDYTF. The sequenced part of the CDR3 DNA is TGTGCCAGCAGCCCCCCCAGCGGGGCCACCTACGAC. The full variable domain, completed using reference TRBV7-2 and TRBJ1-2, is GAGVSQSPSNKVTEKGKDVELRCDPISGHTALYWYRQSLGQGLEFLIYFQGNSAPDKSGLPSDRFSAERTGGSVSTLTIQRTQQEDSAVYLCASSPPSGATYDYTFGSGTRLTVV.

Comment on this clone: With the read ending 3 residues before the CDR3 end, the germline J gene is used to fill in that end. The chain has TRBV9 and TRBJ2-1, with 8 bases identical to TRBD1. CDR1 is SGDLS and CDR2 is YYNGEE in the germline V gene. The CDR3 runs 14 residues. J was trimmed by 9 bases and V by 0 bases; bases with no gene match: 5. The part of the CDR3 DNA that was read is TGTGCCAGCAGCGTAGGGGACAGGCTCAGTGAG. Encoded protein: CASSVGDRLSE. In full, the CDR3 is CASSVGDRLSEQFF.